Reported below is one T cell receptor beta chain. Its cognate antigen has yet to be identified. Per-base quality was not reported, and no clone a single base away is much larger than it. The time point label for this specimen denotes: blood at routine non-recurrence follow-up after resection. Whole RNA extracted from tumor and nontumor lung tissue, or from cryopreserved PBMC samples, was used for TCR sequencing without cell sorting. Only patients with enough RNA available from two or more tumor regions were chosen for TCR sequencing. The source of the sample is a study of spatial heterogeneity in lung cancer (dated by TCRdb to between 2018 and 2020). Looking at the study overall: Donors were 72 patients with early-stage, untreated non-small cell lung cancer from the lung TRACERx cohort. Follow-up PBMC samples were sequenced whenever available, with a median time to follow-up of around 24 months after resection. More beta-chain than alpha-chain transcripts were consistently detected, likely reflecting higher beta-chain transcript abundance. In the raw uncorrected reads, each unique combination of TCR and UMI appeared more than ten times on average. TCR alpha and beta repertoires were quantitatively compared across multiple tumor regions, matched nontumor lung and blood in non-small cell lung cancer. The study linked features of the TCR repertoire to counts of nonsynonymous mutations, which were determined by whole-exome sequencing of tumor tissue. At surgery, both alpha and beta chains were TCR-sequenced in approximately 210 tumor regions, fewer than 80 matched nontumor lung samples and a few dozen PBMC samples. The paper as a whole reports these results and caveats: Only roughly 15 patients were included in the comparisons of baseline and follow-up blood repertoires. Ubiquitous expanded tumor TCRs were detected in blood more often at tumor resection than at routine follow-up. Additional single-cell paired TCR alpha and beta sequencing was considered necessary to confirm, at a functional level, the hypothesis that regional TCRs recognize regional mutations.

Deletion took 6 bases off V and 7 bases off J, with a span of 13 bases between the germline ends. The CDR1 and CDR2 encoded by the germline V gene are MNHEY and SVGEGT. The CDR3 measures 13 amino acids from cysteine to phenylalanine. The sequence is cut down to CDR3 DNA, 39 bases in frame from base 1. Library preparation was by 5' RACE. TCRdb shows the sequencer as NextSeq 500. The TCR library protocol attached a unique molecular identifier to each TCR cDNA molecule to allow correction of PCR and sequencing errors. In the original analysis: TCR identification, UMI-based error correction and CDR3 extraction were performed with Decombinator tools. TCRs above a frequency of 2 per 1,000, corresponding to the top 1% of the tumor frequency distribution, were defined as expanded. Rényi diversity was computed with the R vegan package after subsampling each repertoire 100 times to 5,000 TCRs. CDR3 similarity networks were built from amino acid triplet string-kernel similarity, with CDR3s being connected when pairwise similarity was above 0.82. The public reads were run again by TCRdb, first through fastp at Q25 and then through MiXCR, and only productive beta chains were kept. Rows with a matching CDR3 protein are joined into one entry that keeps the most common DNA and genes. These V and J calls derive from TCRdb rather than the authors' analysis. This sample is represented by more than 75,000 distinct CDR3 sequences; just under 20% of them were singletons. 21% of the sample comes from the top ten.

This clonotype was obtained from a male donor with early-stage non-small cell lung cancer. This sequence uses TRBV6-2 or TRBV6-3 and TRBJ1-5, with a tentative D gene TRBD1 over 6 matching bases. The sequenced sample was PBMCs, obtained at follow-up. The DNA reads as follows: TGTGCCAGCAGGTACAGGGTTGGCCAGCCCCAGCATTTT. This yields the protein CASRYRVGQPQHF.